This T cell receptor (beta chain) stems from a study of blood T cell repertoires in COVID-19. CDR3 length: 14 residues. V lost 3 bases and J lost 2, with 12 bases in between. Germline V gene data show CDR1 as SGDLS and CDR2 as YYNGEE. Per the original data handling: Scientists estimated how many nucleated cells there were by amplifying reference gene primers. Sequenced by immunoSEQ multiplex PCR; TCRdb stores in-frame clones only, minus some. V and J calls and clone size are as listed in that table; D and trimming were resolved from the DNA. The table includes tens of thousands of clones, more than 75% detected once.

The TCR originated in a man aged 50-59 years with active COVID-19. Material: peripheral blood. The chain combines TRBV9 with TRBJ2-7; D may be TRBD1 (5 bases). CDR3 in DNA: TGTGCCAGCAGCGGACAGTCAATGGCCTACGAGCAGTACTTC. It translates to CASSGQSMAYEQYF.